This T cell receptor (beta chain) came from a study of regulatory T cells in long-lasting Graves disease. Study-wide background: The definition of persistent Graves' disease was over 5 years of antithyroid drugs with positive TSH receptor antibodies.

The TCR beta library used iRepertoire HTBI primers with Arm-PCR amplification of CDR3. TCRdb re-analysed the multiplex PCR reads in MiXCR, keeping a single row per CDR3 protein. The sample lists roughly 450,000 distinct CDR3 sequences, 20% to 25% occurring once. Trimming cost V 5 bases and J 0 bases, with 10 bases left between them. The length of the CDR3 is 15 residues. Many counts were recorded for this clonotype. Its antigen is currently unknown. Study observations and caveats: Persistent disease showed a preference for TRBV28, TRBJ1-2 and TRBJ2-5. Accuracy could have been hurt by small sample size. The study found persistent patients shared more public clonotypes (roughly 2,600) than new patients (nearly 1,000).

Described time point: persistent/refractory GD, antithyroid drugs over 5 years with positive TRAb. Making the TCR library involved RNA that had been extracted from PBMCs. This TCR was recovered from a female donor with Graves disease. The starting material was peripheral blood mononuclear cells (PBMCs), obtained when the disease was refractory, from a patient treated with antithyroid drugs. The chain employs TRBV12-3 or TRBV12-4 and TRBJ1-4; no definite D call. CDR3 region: CASSPTLATNEKLFF. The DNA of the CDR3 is TGTGCCAGCAGTCCCACCCTGGCAACTAATGAAAAACTGTTTTTT.